The T cell receptor (beta chain) described here comes from a study of tumor-infiltrating lymphocytes in oesophageal squamous cell carcinoma. TCRdb redid the calling of the PCR reads with MiXCR, one entry per CDR3 protein. This sample has some 15,000 distinct CDR3 sequences, with less than 55% found just once. CDR1 is SGHRS and CDR2 is YFSETQ in the germline V gene. CDR3 length equals 14 residues. V shed 1 base, J shed 7 bases, and the junction held 3 bases outside the gene matches. The TCR was taken from a female donor with esophageal squamous cell carcinoma. Sequenced material: esophageal tumor tissue. V and J are TRBV5-1 and TRBJ1-4; 8 bases are shared with TRBD1. Here the CDR3 DNA reads TGCGCCAGCAGCTTGACAGGGGGGAGTGAAAAACTGTTTTTT. This sequence encodes CASSLTGGSEKLFF.